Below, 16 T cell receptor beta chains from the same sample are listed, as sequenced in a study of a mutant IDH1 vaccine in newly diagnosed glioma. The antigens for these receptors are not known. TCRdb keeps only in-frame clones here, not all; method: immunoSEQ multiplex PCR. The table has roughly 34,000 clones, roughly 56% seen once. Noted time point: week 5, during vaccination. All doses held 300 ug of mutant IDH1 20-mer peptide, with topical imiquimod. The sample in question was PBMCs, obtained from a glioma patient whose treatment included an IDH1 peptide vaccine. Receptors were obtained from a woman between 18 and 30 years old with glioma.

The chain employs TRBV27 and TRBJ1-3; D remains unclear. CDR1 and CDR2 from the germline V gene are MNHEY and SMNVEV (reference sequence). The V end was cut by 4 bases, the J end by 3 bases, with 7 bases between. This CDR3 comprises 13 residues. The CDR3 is CASSSKLGNTIYF. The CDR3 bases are TGTGCCAGCAGTTCAAAACTTGGAAACACCATATATTTT.

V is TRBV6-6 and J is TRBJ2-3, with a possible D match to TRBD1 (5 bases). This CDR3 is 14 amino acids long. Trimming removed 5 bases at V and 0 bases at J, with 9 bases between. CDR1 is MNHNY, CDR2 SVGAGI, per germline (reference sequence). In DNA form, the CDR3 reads TGTGCCAGCAGTCGACAGCAGAGCACAGATACGCAGTATTTT. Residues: CASSRQQSTDTQYF.

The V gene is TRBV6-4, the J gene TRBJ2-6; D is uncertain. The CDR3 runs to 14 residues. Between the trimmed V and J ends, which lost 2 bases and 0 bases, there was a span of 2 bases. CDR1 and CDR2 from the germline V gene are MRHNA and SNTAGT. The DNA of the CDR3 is TGTGCCAGCAGTGACAACTCTGGGGCCAACGTCCTGACTTTC. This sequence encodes CASSDNSGANVLTF.

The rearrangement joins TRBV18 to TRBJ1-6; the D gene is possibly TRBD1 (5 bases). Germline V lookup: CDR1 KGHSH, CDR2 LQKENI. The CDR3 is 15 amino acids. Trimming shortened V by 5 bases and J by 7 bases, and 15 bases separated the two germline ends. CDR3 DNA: TGTGCCAGCTCATCATTGACAGCGCTGAATTCACCCCTCCACTTT. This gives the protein CASSSLTALNSPLHF.

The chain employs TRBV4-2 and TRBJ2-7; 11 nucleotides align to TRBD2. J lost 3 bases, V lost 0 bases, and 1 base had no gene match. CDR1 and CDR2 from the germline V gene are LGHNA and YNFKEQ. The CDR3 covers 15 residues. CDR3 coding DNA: TGTGCCAGCAGCCAAGAACTAGCGGGAGTCTACGAGCAGTACTTC. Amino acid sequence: CASSQELAGVYEQYF.

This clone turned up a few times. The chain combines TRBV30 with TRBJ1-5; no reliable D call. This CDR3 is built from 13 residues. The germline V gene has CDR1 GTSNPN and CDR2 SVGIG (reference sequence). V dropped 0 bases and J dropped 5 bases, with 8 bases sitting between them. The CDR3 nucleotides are TGTGCCTGGAGTGTACTCGGGGATCAGCCCCAGCATTTT. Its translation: CAWSVLGDQPQHF.

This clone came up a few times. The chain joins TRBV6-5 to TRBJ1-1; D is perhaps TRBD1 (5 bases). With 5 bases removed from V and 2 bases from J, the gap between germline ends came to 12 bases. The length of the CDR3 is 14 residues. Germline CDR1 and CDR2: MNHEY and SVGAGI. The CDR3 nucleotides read TGTGCCAGCAGTGCTGACAGCCCCAACACTGAAGCTTTCTTT. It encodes CASSADSPNTEAFF.

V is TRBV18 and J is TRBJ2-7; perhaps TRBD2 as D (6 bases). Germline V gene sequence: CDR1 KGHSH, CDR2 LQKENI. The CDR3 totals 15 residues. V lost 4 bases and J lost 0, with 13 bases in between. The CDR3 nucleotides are TGTGCCAGCTCACGGGGGGTAGGAGGCTCCTACGAGCAGTACTTC. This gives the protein CASSRGVGGSYEQYF.

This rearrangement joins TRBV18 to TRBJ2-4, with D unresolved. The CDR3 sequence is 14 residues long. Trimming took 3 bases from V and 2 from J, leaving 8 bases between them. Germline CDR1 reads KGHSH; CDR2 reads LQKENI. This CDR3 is CASSPAETKNIQYF. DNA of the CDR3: TGTGCCAGCTCACCCGCGGAAACCAAAAACATTCAGTACTTC. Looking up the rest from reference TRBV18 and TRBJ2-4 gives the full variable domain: NAGVMQNPRHLVRRRGQEARLRCSPMKGHSHVYWYRQLPEEGLKFMVYLQKENIIDESGMPKERFSAEFPKEGPSILRIQQVVRGDSAAYFCASSPAETKNIQYFGAGTRLSVL.

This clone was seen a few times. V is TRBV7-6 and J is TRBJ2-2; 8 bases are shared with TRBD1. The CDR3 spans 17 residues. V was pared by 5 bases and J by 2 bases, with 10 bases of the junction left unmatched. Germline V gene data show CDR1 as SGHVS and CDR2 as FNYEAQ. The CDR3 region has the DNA TGTGCCAGCAGCCCCCGGACAGGGCCCGGTAACACCGGGGAGCTGTTTTTT. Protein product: CASSPRTGPGNTGELFF. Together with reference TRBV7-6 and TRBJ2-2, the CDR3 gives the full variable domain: GAGVSQSPRYKVTKRGQDVALRCDPISGHVSLYWYRQALGQGPEFLTYFNYEAQQDKSGLPNDRFSAERPEGSISTLTIQRTEQRDSAMYRCASSPRTGPGNTGELFFGEGSRLTVL.

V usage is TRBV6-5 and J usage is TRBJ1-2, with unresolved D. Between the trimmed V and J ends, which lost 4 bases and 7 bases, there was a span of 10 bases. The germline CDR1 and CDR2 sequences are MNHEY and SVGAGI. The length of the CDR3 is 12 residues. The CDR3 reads CASSSAGSGYTF. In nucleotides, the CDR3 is TGTGCCAGCAGTTCTGCCGGGAGTGGCTACACCTTC.

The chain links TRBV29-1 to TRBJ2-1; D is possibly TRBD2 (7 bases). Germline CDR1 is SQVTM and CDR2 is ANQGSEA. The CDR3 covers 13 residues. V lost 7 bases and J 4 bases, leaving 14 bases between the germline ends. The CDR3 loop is CSGSGGGYNEQFF. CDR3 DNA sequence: TGCAGCGGGTCGGGGGGCGGGTACAATGAGCAGTTCTTC.

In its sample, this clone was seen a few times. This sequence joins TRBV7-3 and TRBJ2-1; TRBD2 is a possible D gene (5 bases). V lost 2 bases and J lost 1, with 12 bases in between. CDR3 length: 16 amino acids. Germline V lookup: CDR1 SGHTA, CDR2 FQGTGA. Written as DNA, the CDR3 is TGTGCCAGCAGCTTAGTTCTAGCTGGGTCCTACAATGAGCAGTTCTTC. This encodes CASSLVLAGSYNEQFF. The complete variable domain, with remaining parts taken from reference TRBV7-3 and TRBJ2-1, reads GAGVSQTPSNKVTEKGKYVELRCDPISGHTALYWYRQSLGQGPEFLIYFQGTGAADDSGLPNDRFFAVRPEGSVSTLKIQRTERGDSAVYLCASSLVLAGSYNEQFFGPGTRLTVL.

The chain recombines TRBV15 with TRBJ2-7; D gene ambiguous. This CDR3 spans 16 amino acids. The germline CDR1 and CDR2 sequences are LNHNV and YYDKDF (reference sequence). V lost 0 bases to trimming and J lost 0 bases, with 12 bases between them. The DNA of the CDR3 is TGTGCCACCAGCAGAGATCGTTTGACGAGCTCCTACGAGCAGTACTTC. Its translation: CATSRDRLTSSYEQYF.

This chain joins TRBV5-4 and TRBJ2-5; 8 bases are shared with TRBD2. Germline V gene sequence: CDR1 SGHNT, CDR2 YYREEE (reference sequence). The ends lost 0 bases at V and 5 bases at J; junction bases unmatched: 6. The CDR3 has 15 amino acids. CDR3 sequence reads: CASSLGHGGVETQYF. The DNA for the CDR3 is TGTGCCAGCAGCTTGGGACACGGGGGGGTGGAGACCCAGTACTTC.

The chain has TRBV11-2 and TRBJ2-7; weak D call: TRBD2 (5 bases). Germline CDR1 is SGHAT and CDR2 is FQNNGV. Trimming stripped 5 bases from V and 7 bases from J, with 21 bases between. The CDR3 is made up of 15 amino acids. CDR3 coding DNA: TGTGCCAGCAGCCCCCATCCGGGGTGGGTTGAGGAGCAGTACTTC. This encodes CASSPHPGWVEEQYF.